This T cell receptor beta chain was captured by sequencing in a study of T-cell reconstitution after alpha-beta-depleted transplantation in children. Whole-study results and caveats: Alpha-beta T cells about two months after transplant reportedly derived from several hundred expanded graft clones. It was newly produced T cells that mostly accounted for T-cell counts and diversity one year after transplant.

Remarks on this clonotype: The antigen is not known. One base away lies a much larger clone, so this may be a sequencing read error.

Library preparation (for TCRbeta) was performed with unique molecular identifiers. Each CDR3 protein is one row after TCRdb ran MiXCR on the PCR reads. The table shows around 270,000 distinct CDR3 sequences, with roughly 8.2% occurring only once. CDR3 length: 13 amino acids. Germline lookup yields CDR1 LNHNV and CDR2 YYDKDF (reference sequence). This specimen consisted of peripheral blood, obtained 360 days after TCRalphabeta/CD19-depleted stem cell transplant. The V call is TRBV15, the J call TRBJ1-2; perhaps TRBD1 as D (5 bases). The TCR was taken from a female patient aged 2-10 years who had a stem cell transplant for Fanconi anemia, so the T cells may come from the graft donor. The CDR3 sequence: CATRPSDTYGYSF. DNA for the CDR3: TGTGCCACTCGGCCCTCGGACACCTATGGCTACTCCTTC.